This TCR beta chain was identified in a study of cytomegalovirus exposure and HLA in healthy donors. On this clone: Its antigen is undetermined.

Study outcomes and limitations: Presence/absence comparisons presumed near-even sequencing depth among donors. Highest at DRB1 and lowest at HLA-C, TCR association rates differed among HLA loci in a later analysis. As a later analysis showed, a missense DCLRE1C variant was linked to trimming of TCR beta V- and J-genes.

Amplification used 60 Vbeta primers and 13 Jbeta primers. Here immunoSEQ multiplex PCR was the method, and the copy in TCRdb shows in-frame clones only, minus some. Among 150,000 to 200,000 clones listed, about 70% were seen once. Per germline, CDR1 MNHEY and CDR2 SVGAGI. The CDR3 contains 15 residues. J lost 7 bases, V lost 6 bases, and 11 bases had no gene match. The genes are TRBV6-5 and TRBJ1-5, with 8 positions matching TRBD1. Sequenced: PBMCs. This sequence was found in a male donor in good health and CMV-seronegative. The CDR3 bases are TGTGCCAGCAGCGACCCGGACAGGGTTCGCCAGCCCCAGCATTTT. Its protein is CASSDPDRVRQPQHF.